These 20 T cell receptor beta chains came from one sample sequenced in a study of Graves' ophthalmopathy and Graves' hyperthyroidism. Amplified TCR beta CDR3 regions were obtained using RNA transcripts as template. The library came from an HTBI-primed first-round RT-PCR and a second-round multiplex PCR. Via MiXCR, TCRdb re-called the multiplex PCR reads, giving one row per CDR3 protein. This table has about 220,000 distinct CDR3 sequences, about 22% appearing once. The sequencing input was peripheral blood. The source of these receptors is a woman aged 45-59 years with Graves' ophthalmopathy.

This clonotype was counted at least ten times. The chain carries TRBV2 and TRBJ1-5, with a tentative D call TRBD1 (5 bases). CDR3 length equals 13 residues. The germline V gene has CDR1 SNHLY and CDR2 FYNNEI. V was trimmed by 6 bases and J by 5 bases, leaving 11 bases between them. The CDR3 region is CASSLQVDQPQHF. The CDR3 region has the DNA TGTGCCAGCAGCTTACAGGTAGATCAGCCCCAGCATTTT.

The J gene is TRBJ2-5, the V gene TRBV24-1; D unresolved. This CDR3 has 15 amino acids. Germline V gene lookup returns CDR1 KGHDR and CDR2 SFDVKD. V was trimmed by 3 bases and J by 2 bases, leaving 12 bases between them. The CDR3 DNA reads TGTGCCACCAGTGATCCTGGACCCACTCAAGAGACCCAGTACTTC. Encoded protein: CATSDPGPTQETQYF.

This clonotype was counted ten times or more. The J gene is TRBJ2-2, the V gene TRBV6-1; 8 bases align to TRBD2. This CDR3 has 16 residues. Germline lookup yields CDR1 MNHNS and CDR2 SASEGT. Unmatched junction bases numbered 4, after V lost 3 bases and J lost 1 base. This chain's CDR3 is CASSEQRGMNTGELFF. CDR3 bases: TGTGCCAGCAGTGAGCAGCGGGGGATGAACACCGGGGAGCTGTTTTTT.

The table lists this clonotype with many counts. The chain uses TRBV6-1 and TRBJ2-7; D gene uncertain. The CDR3 has 11 amino acids. Deletions cut 3 bases from V and 7 bases from J, with 7 bases between. Germline V gene sequence: CDR1 MNHNS, CDR2 SASEGT. The CDR3 spells CASSEWIEQYF. CDR3 bases: TGTGCCAGCAGTGAGTGGATTGAGCAGTACTTC.

This clonotype was counted a few times. The DNA for the CDR3 is TGTGCCAGCTCCGGCGGGTGGGAGGGCCTAGGTGTGCAGTTCTTC. This gives the protein CASSGGWEGLGVQFF. This chain connects TRBV7-3 to TRBJ2-1; 7 nucleotides align to TRBD2. V was clipped by 8 bases and J by 12 bases; unmatched bases: 19. The CDR3 totals 15 residues. The V gene's germline CDR1 is SGHTA and CDR2 FQGTGA.

In its sample, this clonotype was seen a few times. The chain has TRBV6-1 and TRBJ2-7, with 11 bases lining up with TRBD1. The length of the CDR3 is 13 residues. Losses at the gene ends were 6 bases for V and 5 bases for J; bases not matched to a gene: 3. Germline V gene data show CDR1 as MNHNS and CDR2 as SASEGT. In nucleotides, the CDR3 is TGTGCCAGCAGGGGACAGGGGGAAGACGAGCAGTACTTC. The encoded protein is CASRGQGEDEQYF.

In its sample, this clonotype was seen many times. J is TRBJ2-7 and V is TRBV11-2; 13 bases agree with TRBD2. V dropped 5 bases and J dropped 2; count of bases not matched to a gene: 6. This CDR3 is 16 amino acids long. Germline CDR1 reads SGHAT; CDR2 reads FQNNGV. The CDR3 region has the DNA TGTGCCAGCAGCCGACTAGCGGGAGGCCAGGCCTACGAGCAGTACTTC. Translated, it gives CASSRLAGGQAYEQYF.

This clonotype has ten or more counts. The V gene is TRBV6-5, the J gene TRBJ1-2; the D gene is possibly TRBD1 (5 bases). The V gene's germline CDR1 is MNHEY and CDR2 SVGAGI. Trimming removed 8 bases at V and 1 base at J, with 14 bases between. The CDR3 covers 14 residues. The CDR3 DNA reads TGTGCCAGCCATCGGGGGGAAAATAACTATGGCTACACCTTC. The encoded protein is CASHRGENNYGYTF.

About this clonotype: This sequence may be a read error, since a much larger clone differs from it by one base. The rearrangement joins TRBV7-8 to TRBJ1-1; no definite D call. Germline V CDR1 and CDR2: SGHVS, FQNEAQ. Trimming left V 7 bases short and J 3 bases short, with 12 bases between. The CDR3 consists of 13 residues. The CDR3 nucleotides read TGTGCCAGCAACAGCCCCTCGGACACTGAAGCTTTCTTT. This gives the protein CASNSPSDTEAFF.

The sample holds many counts of this clonotype. The V and J genes are TRBV6-1 and TRBJ1-2, with D possibly TRBD1 on 5 matching bases. CDR1 is MNHNS and CDR2 is SASEGT in the germline V gene. Trimming left V 7 bases short and J 4 bases short, with 13 bases between. The CDR3 covers 13 residues. The CDR3 region is CASKTGASYGYTF. DNA of the CDR3: TGTGCCAGCAAAACCGGGGCCAGCTATGGCTACACCTTC.

This clonotype was found many times. The chain has TRBV19 and TRBJ2-5; D not resolved. The CDR3 sequence is 14 residues long. The germline CDR1 and CDR2 sequences are LNHDA and SQIVND (reference sequence). V was pared by 4 bases and J by 5 bases, with 14 bases between. Here the CDR3 DNA reads TGTGCCAGTAGTACGAACCTGGGCGCGGAGACCCAGTACTTC. This translates into CASSTNLGAETQYF.

This clonotype was observed many times. One end of the junction fails to match germline, which may point to a read error. The CDR3 is CASSPEGGTAVF. The CDR3 nucleotides are TGTGCCAGCAGCCCCGAGGGCGGGACAGCCGTTTTT. The J gene is TRBJ1-5, the V gene TRBV7-9; the match to TRBD1 covers 7 bases. The CDR3 contains 12 residues. The V gene's germline CDR1 is SEHNR and CDR2 FQNEAQ (reference sequence).

This clonotype was observed at least ten times. The chain links TRBV6-5 to TRBJ1-1, with D possibly matching TRBD1 (5 bases). The CDR3 covers 15 residues. V lost 2 bases and J 4 bases, leaving 14 bases between the germline ends. Germline V gene sequence: CDR1 MNHEY, CDR2 SVGAGI. CDR3 region: CASSYQGGAGTEAFF. CDR3 sequence (DNA): TGTGCCAGCAGTTACCAGGGAGGGGCGGGCACTGAAGCTTTCTTT.

There are many counts of this clonotype. The genes are TRBV12-3 or TRBV12-4 and TRBJ1-1; D perhaps matches TRBD1 (5 bases). CDR3 size: 13 residues. Trimming took 8 bases from V and 1 from J, leaving 11 bases between them. In DNA, the CDR3 is TGTGCCAGCTCCCGGGGGTGGAACACTGAAGCTTTCTTT. Its protein is CASSRGWNTEAFF.

This clonotype was counted at least ten times. The chain carries TRBV4-1 and TRBJ1-6; a possible D gene is TRBD1 (6 bases). Per the germline V gene, CDR1 is MGHRA and CDR2 is YSYEKL. This CDR3 region has 16 residues. Between the trimmed V and J ends, which lost 0 bases and 8 bases, there was a span of 14 bases. The CDR3, as DNA: TGCGCCAGCAGCCAAGATGGGGGGGGCGGGCATTCACCCCTCCACTTT. It encodes CASSQDGGGGHSPLHF.

This clonotype was found many times. The J gene is TRBJ2-5, the V gene TRBV7-3; D is unclear. There are 13 residues in the CDR3. Deletions cut 2 bases from V and 4 bases from J, with 8 bases between. Germline loops: CDR1 SGHTA, CDR2 FQGTGA. CDR3 sequence reads: CASSLSSLETQYF. As DNA, the CDR3 is TGTGCCAGCAGCTTATCTTCCCTAGAGACCCAGTACTTC.

This clonotype was counted at least ten times. The chain combines TRBV27 with TRBJ2-7, with 12 bases lining up with TRBD2. V lost 6 bases to trimming and J lost 1 base; unmatched junction nucleotides: 10. Germline lookup yields CDR1 MNHEY and CDR2 SMNVEV (reference sequence). This CDR3 is built from 17 residues. The CDR3 nucleotides are TGTGCCAGCAGCAACCCTAGCGGGAGGGCCCCGTCCTACGAGCAGTACTTC. It encodes CASSNPSGRAPSYEQYF.

Written as DNA, the CDR3 is TGTGCCACCAGCATAGAGGACTATGGCTACACCTTC. This codes for CATSIEDYGYTF. V gene TRBV15 combines with J gene TRBJ1-2; D is unclear. This CDR3 spans 12 amino acids. Germline V gives CDR1 LNHNV, CDR2 YYDKDF (reference sequence). Trimming pared 4 bases from V and 3 bases from J, leaving 6 bases between.

There are many counts of this clonotype. This chain joins TRBV13 and TRBJ1-6, with D possibly TRBD1 on 5 matching bases. V gave up 3 bases and J gave up 6 bases, with 12 bases separating them. This CDR3 is built from 15 residues. CDR1 and CDR2 from the germline V gene are PRHDT and FYEKMQ (reference sequence). As DNA, the CDR3 is TGTGCCAGCAGCTTTCGCAGGGATCTTAATTCACCCCTCCACTTT. Translated, it gives CASSFRRDLNSPLHF.

This clonotype has a count of ten or more. J is TRBJ1-1 and V is TRBV12-3 or TRBV12-4; D unclear. The CDR3 sequence is 14 residues long. Trimming left V 1 base short and J 1 base short, with 7 bases between. CDR3 region: CASSLVASNTEAFF. As DNA, the CDR3 is TGTGCCAGCAGTTTAGTCGCCTCGAACACTGAAGCTTTCTTT.